This note documents a single T cell receptor (beta chain) sequence. The sample belongs to a study of control samples from healthy donors and cancer patients. Germline V gives CDR1 KGHSH, CDR2 LQKENI. CDR3 length: 16 amino acids. Trimming stripped 5 bases from V and 2 bases from J, with 15 bases between. Profiling relied on immunoSEQ multiplex PCR, and the TCRdb table lists in-frame clones only, not all of them. The data contain about 61,000 clones, nearly 90% of them singletons. The rearrangement links TRBV18 to TRBJ1-4; D gene ambiguous. The origin of this receptor is a man in his 60s with colorectal cancer. Sequences were obtained from PBMCs. CDR3 residues: CASSSGSGRTNEKLFF. For the CDR3, the DNA is TGTGCCAGCTCATCAGGCAGCGGACGTACTAATGAAAAACTGTTTTTT. Variable domain in full (rest from reference TRBV18 and TRBJ1-4): NAGVMQNPRHLVRRRGQEARLRCSPMKGHSHVYWYRQLPEEGLKFMVYLQKENIIDESGMPKERFSAEFPKEGPSILRIQQVVRGDSAAYFCASSSGSGRTNEKLFFGSGTQLSVL.